The clone carrying this T cell receptor beta chain was detected ten times or more. This sample was taken from a study of neurological immune-mediated disorders. TCRdb independently ran MiXCR on the 5' RACE reads; one entry per CDR3 protein. The repertoire holds roughly 56,000 distinct CDR3 sequences, with 10% to 12% as singletons. This CDR3 comprises 15 residues. Germline V gene sequence: CDR1 SGHRS, CDR2 YFSETQ. Trimming shortened V by 0 bases and J by 1 base, and 10 bases separated the two germline ends. Material: PBMCs. The source of this sequence is a man in his fifties or sixties in good health. This chain connects TRBV5-1 to TRBJ1-2; tentative D call: TRBD1 (5 bases). The CDR3 loop is CASSLDRPVNYGYTF. CDR3 DNA sequence: TGCGCCAGCAGCTTGGACAGGCCCGTTAACTATGGCTACACCTTC.